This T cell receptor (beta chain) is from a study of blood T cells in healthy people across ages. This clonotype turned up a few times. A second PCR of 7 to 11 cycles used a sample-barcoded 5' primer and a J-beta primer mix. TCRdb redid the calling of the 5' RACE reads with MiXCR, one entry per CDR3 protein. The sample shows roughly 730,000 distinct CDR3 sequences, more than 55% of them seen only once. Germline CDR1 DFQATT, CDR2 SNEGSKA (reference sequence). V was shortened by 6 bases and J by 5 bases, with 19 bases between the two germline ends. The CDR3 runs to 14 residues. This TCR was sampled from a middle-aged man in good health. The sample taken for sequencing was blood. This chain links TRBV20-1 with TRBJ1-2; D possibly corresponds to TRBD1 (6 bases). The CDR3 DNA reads TGCAGTGCCCCCGACAGGATAATCAAATATGGCTACACCTTC. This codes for CSAPDRIIKYGYTF.